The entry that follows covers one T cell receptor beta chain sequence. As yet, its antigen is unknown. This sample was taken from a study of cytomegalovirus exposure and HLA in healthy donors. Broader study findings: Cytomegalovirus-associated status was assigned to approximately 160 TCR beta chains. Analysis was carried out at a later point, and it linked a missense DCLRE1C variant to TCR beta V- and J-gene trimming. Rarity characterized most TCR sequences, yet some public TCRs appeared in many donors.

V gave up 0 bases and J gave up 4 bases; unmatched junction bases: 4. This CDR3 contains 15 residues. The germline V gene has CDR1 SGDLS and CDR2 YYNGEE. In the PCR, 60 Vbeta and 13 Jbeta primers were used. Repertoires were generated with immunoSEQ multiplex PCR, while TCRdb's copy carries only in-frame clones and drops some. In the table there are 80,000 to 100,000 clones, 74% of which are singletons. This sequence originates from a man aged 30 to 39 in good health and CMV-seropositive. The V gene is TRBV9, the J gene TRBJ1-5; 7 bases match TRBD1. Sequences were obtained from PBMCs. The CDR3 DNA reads TGTGCCAGCAGCGTAGGACAGGGAGGTAATCAGCCCCAGCATTTT. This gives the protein CASSVGQGGNQPQHF.